This T cell receptor (beta chain) was identified in a study of blood T cell repertoires in COVID-19 (TCRdb year 2020). Regarding the complete study: The collaborator samples originated in the United States, Italy and Spain and spanned the acute and convalescent phases of COVID-19. The material from the prospective study consisted of cDNA or gDNA derived from T cells, B-cell-depleted T cells, or PBMCs. Deeply sampled blood TCRbeta repertoires from subjects exposed to, actively infected with, or recovered from COVID-19 were included in the dataset. The repertoires were made available in a free public database intended to serve as a resource for research on the immune response to SARS-CoV-2. Samples were obtained from the ongoing ImmuneRACE study (first 160 participants) and from some 1,300 subjects provided by 6 global collaborators. The sample metadata nearly always contained a de-identified subject ID, COVID-19 status, age in years and sex. Where available, HLA class I and class II types were taken from metadata supplied by the sample provider and were not determined by assay-based typing.

TCRbeta CDR3 regions were amplified from genomic DNA using the immunoSEQ Assay, a bias-controlled multiplex PCR. Per the authors' processing: Within the assay, amplification of reference gene primers was used to estimate how many nucleated cells each sample contained. To quantify the absolute abundance of each unique TCRbeta CDR3 rearrangement, sequence reads were collapsed and filtered. For each sample, productive Simpson clonality was calculated as the square root of Simpson's diversity index over productive rearrangements. TCRdb retrieved this table from immuneACCESS and kept in-frame rearrangements only. Not all clones are present; in checked studies, unresolved V genes account for under half, and no reason is known for the remainder. V, J and clone size were drawn from that table, and D and trimming were deduced from the DNA. The sample contains approximately 74,000 clones, roughly 83% of them found a single time. The ten largest clones add up to over 2% of the sample.

Its CDR3 holds 15 amino acids, cysteine through phenylalanine. The kept DNA is CDR3 alone, 45 bases in frame from the first base. Relative to germline, V is 3 bases shorter and J is 3 bases shorter, with 11 bases between their ends. The germline V gene (reference sequence) provides CDR1 SEHNR and CDR2 FQNEAQ. Summary of the overall study and its limitations: The amount of clinical and demographic metadata varied by source and participant and was provided uncurated.

About this clone itself: It lacks a known antigen. There are no base qualities to consult, and no much larger clone falls within one base.

The collaborating institutions used their own protocols to collect whole blood in K2EDTA tubes. For TCRbeta analysis, collaborators shipped samples as frozen whole blood, isolated PBMCs, or DNA extracted from either of those sample types. Source material: peripheral blood. This sequence uses TRBV7-9 and TRBJ2-2; TRBD1 could be the D gene, as 6 bases match. The TCR originated in an elderly man with active or convalescent COVID-19. The CDR3 amino acid sequence is: CASSFLQGDTGELFF. The DNA sequence follows: TGTGCCAGCAGCTTCCTACAGGGCGACACCGGGGAGCTGTTTTTT.